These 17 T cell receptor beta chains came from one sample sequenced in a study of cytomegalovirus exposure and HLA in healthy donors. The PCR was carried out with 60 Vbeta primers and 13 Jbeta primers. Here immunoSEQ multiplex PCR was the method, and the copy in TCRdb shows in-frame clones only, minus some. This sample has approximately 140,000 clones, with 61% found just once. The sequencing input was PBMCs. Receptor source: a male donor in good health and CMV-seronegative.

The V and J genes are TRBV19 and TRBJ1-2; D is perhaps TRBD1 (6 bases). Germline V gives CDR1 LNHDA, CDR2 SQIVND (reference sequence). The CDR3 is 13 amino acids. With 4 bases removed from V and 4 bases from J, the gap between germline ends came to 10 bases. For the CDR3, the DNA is TGTGCCAGTAGTAGAATAGGGGGCTATGGCTACACCTTC. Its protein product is CASSRIGGYGYTF.

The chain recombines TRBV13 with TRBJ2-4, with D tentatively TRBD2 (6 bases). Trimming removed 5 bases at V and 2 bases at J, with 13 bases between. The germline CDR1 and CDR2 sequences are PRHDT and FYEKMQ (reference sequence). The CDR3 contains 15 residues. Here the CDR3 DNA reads TGTGCCAGCAGCCTACGCGGGGCCACCAAAAACATTCAGTACTTC. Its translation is CASSLRGATKNIQYF.

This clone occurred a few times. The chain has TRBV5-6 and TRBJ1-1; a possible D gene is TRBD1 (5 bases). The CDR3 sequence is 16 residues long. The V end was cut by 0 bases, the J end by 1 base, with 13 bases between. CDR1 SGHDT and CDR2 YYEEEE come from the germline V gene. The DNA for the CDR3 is TGTGCCAGCAGCTTGGGGTACCAGGGATGGAACACTGAAGCTTTCTTT. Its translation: CASSLGYQGWNTEAFF.

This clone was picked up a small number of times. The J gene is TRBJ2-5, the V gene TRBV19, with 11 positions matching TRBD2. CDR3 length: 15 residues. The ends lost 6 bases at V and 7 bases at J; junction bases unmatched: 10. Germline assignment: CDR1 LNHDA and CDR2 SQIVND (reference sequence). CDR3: CASSAIAGGQGTQYF. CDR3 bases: TGTGCCAGTAGCGCCATAGCGGGGGGGCAGGGGACCCAGTACTTC.

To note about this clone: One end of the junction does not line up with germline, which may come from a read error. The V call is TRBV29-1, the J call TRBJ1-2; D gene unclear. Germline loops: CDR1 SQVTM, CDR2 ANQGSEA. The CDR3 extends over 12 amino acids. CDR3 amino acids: CSVASLRDGYPF. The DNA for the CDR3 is TGCAGCGTTGCCTCACTGAGGGATGGCTACCCCTTC.

CDR3 DNA: TGTGCCACCAGCAGCACCGGGAGCTCCTATAATTCACCCCTCCACTTT. Translation: CATSSTGSSYNSPLHF. V usage is TRBV15 and J usage is TRBJ1-6; D gene unclear. The V end was cut by 3 bases, the J end by 0 bases, with 9 bases between. Germline V gene sequence: CDR1 LNHNV, CDR2 YYDKDF (reference sequence). The CDR3 covers 16 residues.

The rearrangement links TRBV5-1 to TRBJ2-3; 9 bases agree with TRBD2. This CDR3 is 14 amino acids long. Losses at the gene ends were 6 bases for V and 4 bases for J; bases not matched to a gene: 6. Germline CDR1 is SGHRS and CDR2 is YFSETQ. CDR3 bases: TGCGCCAGCAAGGAAGCGGGAGGCCCAGATACGCAGTATTTT. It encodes CASKEAGGPDTQYF.

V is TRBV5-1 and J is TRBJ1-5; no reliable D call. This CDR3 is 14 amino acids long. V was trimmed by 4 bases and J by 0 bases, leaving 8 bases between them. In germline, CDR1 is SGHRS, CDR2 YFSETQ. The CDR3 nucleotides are TGCGCCAGCAGCAGCGACGGTAGCAATCAGCCCCAGCATTTT. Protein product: CASSSDGSNQPQHF.

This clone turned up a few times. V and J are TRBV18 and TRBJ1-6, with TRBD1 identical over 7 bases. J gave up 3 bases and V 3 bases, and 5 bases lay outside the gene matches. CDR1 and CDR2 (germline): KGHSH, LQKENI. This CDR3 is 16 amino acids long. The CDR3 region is CASSPPGTDYNSPLHF. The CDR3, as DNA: TGTGCCAGCTCACCCCCAGGGACAGACTATAATTCACCCCTCCACTTT.

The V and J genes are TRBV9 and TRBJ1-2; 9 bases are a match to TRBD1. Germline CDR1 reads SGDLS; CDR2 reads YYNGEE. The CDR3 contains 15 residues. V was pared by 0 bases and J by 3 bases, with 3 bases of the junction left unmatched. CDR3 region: CASSVAGDRDYGYTF. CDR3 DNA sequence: TGTGCCAGCAGCGTAGCGGGGGACAGGGACTATGGCTACACCTTC.

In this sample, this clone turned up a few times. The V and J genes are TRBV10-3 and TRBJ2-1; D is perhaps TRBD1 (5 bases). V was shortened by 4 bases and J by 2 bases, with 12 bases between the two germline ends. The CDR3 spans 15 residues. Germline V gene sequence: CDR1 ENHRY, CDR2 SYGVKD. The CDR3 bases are TGTGCCATCAGTGGGGGTTTGGACACCTACAATGAGCAGTTCTTC. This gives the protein CAISGGLDTYNEQFF.

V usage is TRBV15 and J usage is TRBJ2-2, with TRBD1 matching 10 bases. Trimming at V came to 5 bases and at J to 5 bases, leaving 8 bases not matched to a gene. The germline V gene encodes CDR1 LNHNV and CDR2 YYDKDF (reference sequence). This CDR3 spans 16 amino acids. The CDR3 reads CATSGVDRGRTGELFF. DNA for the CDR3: TGTGCCACCAGCGGAGTTGACAGGGGGCGGACCGGGGAGCTGTTTTTT.

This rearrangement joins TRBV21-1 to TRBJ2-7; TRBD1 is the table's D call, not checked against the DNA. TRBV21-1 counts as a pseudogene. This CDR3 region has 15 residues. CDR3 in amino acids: CASSGRTGTGNEQYF. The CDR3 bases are TGTGCCAGCAGCGGGCGGACCGGGACAGGGAACGAGCAGTACTTC.

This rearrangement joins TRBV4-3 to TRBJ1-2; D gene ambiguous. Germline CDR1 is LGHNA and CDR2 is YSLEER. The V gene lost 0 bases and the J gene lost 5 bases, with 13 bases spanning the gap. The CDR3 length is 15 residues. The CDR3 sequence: CASSQEDSRLYGYTF. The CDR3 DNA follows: TGCGCCAGCAGCCAAGAGGATTCGCGGCTGTATGGCTACACCTTC.

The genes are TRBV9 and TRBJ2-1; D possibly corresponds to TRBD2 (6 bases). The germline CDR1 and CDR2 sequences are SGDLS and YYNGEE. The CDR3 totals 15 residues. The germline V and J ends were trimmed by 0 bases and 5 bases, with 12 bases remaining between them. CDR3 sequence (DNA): TGTGCCAGCAGCGTAGCGTTGCGGGGCGACAATGAGCAGTTCTTC. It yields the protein CASSVALRGDNEQFF.

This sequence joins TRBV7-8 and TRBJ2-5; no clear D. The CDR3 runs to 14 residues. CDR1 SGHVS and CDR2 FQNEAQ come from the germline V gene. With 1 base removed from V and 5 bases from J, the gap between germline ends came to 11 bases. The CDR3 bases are TGTGCCAGCAGCTTAGACGTTAACTTGGAGACCCAGTACTTC. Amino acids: CASSLDVNLETQYF.

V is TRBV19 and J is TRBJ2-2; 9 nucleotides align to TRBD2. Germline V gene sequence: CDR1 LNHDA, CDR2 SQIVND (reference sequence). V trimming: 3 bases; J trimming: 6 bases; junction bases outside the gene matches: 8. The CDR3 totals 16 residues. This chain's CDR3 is CASSIGAGGYSGELFF. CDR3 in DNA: TGTGCCAGTAGTATCGGTGCGGGGGGGTATTCCGGGGAGCTGTTTTTT.